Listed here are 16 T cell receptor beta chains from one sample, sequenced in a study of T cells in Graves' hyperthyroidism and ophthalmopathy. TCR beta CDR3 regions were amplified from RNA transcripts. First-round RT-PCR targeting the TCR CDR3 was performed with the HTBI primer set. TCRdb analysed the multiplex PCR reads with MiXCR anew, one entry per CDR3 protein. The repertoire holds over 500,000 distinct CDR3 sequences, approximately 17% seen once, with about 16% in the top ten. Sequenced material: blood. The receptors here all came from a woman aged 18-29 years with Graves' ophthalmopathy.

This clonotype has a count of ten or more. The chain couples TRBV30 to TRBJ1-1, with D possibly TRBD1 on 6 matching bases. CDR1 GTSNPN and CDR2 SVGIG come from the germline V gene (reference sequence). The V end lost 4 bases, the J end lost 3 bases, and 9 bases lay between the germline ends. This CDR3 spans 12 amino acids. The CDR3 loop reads CAWKTGYTEAFF. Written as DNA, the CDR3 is TGTGCCTGGAAAACAGGGTACACTGAAGCTTTCTTT.

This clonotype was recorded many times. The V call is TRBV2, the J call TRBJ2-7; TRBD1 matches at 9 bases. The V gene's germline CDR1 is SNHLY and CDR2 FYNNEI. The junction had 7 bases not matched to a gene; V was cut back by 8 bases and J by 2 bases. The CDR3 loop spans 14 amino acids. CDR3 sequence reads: CASRIDRGAYEQYF. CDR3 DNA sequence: TGTGCCAGCCGTATAGACAGGGGGGCCTACGAGCAGTACTTC. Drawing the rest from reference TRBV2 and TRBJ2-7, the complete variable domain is EPEVTQTPSHQVTQMGQEVILRCVPISNHLYFYWYRQILGQKVEFLVSFYNNEISEKSEIFDDQFSVERPDGSNFTLKIRSTKLEDSAMYFCASRIDRGAYEQYFGPGTRLTVT.

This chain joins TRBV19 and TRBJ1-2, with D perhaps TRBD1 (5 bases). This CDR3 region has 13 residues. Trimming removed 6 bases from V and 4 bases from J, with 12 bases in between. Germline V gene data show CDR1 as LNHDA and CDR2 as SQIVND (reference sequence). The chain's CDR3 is CASREQGSYGYTF. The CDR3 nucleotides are TGTGCCAGTAGGGAGCAGGGAAGCTATGGCTACACCTTC.

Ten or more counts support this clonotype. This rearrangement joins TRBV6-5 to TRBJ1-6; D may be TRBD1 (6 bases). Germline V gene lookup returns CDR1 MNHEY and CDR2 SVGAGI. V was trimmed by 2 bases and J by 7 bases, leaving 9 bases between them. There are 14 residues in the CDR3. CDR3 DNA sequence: TGTGCCAGCAGTTACGGGGGCAGGAATTCACCCCTCCACTTT. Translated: CASSYGGRNSPLHF.

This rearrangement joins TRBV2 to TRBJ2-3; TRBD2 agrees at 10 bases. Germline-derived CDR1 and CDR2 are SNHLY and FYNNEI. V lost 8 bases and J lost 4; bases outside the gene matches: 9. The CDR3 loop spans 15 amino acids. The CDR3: CASSPIAGGPDTQYF. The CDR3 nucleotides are TGTGCCAGCTCCCCTATAGCGGGAGGCCCAGATACGCAGTATTTT.

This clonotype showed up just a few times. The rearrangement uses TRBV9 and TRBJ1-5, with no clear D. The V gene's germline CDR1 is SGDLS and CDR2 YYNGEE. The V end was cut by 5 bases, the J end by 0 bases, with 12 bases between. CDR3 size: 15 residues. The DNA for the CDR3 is TGTGCCAGCAGTCGTAGCCTATATAGCAATCAGCCCCAGCATTTT. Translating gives CASSRSLYSNQPQHF.

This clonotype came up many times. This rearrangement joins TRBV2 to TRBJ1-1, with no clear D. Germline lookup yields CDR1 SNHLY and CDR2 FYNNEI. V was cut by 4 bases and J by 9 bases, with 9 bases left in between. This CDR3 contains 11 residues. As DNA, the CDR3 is TGTGCCAGCAGTGGTCGGACTCAAGCTTTCTTT. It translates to CASSGRTQAFF.

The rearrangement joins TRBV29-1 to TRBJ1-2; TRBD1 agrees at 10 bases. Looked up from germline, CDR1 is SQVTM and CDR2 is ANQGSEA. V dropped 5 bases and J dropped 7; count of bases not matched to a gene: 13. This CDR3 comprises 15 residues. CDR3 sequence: CSVTGTGDTEAGYTF. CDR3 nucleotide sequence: TGCAGCGTTACCGGGACAGGGGACACTGAAGCTGGCTACACCTTC. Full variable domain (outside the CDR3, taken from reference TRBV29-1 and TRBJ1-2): SAVISQKPSRDICQRGTSLTIQCQVDSQVTMMFWYRQQPGQSLTLIATANQGSEATYESGFVIDKFPISRPNLTFSTLTVSNMSPEDSSIYLCSVTGTGDTEAGYTFGSGTRLTVV.

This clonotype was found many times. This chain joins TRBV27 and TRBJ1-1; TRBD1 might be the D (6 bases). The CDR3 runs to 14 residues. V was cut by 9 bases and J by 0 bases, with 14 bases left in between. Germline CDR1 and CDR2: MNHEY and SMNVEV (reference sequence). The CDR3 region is CARLWDTMNTEAFF. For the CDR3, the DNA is TGTGCCAGGCTGTGGGACACCATGAACACTGAAGCTTTCTTT.

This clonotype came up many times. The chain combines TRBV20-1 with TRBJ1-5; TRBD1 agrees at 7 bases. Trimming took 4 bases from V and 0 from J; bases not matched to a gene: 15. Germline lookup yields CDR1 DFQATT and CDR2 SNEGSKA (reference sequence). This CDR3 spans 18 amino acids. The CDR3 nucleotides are TGCAGTGCTAATACACGGACAGGTGGAATAATTAGCAATCAGCCCCAGCATTTT. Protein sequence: CSANTRTGGIISNQPQHF.

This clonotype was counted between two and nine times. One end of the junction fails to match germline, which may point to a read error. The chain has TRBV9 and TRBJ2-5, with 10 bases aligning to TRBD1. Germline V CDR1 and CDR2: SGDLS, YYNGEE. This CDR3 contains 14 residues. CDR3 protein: CASGVGQGVETQYF. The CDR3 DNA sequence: TGTGCCAGCGGCGTAGGACAGGGGGTTGAGACCCAGTACTTC. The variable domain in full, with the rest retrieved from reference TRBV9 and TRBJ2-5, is DSGVTQTPKHLITATGQRVTLRCSPRSGDLSVYWYQQSLDQGLQFLIQYYNGEERAKGNILERFSAQQFPDLHSELNLSSLELGDSALYFCASGVGQGVETQYFGPGTRLLVL.

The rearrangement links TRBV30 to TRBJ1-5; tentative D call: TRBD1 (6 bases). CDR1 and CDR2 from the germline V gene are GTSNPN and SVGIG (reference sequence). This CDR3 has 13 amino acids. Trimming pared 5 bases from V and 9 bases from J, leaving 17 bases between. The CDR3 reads CAWRPGHQGPQHF. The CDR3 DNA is TGTGCCTGGCGACCGGGACATCAGGGGCCCCAGCATTTT.

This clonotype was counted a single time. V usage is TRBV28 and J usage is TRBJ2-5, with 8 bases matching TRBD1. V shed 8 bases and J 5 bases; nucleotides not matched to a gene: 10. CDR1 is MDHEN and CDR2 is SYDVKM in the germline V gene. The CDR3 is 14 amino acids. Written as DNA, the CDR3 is TGTGCCAGCCAAACAGGGGGGCGAGGTGAGACCCAGTACTTC. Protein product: CASQTGGRGETQYF.

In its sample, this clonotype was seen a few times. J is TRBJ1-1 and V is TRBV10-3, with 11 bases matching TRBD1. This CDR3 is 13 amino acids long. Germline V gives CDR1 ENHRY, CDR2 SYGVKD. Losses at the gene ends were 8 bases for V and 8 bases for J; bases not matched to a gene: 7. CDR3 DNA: TGTGCCATCGGACAGGGGGCGGTAGGGGAAGCTTTCTTT. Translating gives CAIGQGAVGEAFF.

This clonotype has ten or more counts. CDR3 sequence reads: CSASYGFGETQYF. CDR3 DNA sequence: TGCAGTGCTAGTTATGGGTTTGGAGAGACCCAGTACTTC. The V call is TRBV20-1, the J call TRBJ2-5; D gene ambiguous. CDR1 is DFQATT and CDR2 is SNEGSKA in the germline V gene (reference sequence). With 3 bases removed from V and 4 bases from J, the gap between germline ends came to 12 bases. This CDR3 is 13 amino acids long.

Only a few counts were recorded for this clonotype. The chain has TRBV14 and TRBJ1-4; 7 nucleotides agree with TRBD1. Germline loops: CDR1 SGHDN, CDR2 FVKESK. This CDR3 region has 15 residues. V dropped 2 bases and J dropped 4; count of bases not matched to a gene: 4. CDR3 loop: CASSQRDSFNEKLFF. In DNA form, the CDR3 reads TGTGCCAGCAGCCAACGGGACAGCTTTAATGAAAAACTGTTTTTT.